These T cell receptor beta chains were read from a single sample in a study of control samples from healthy donors and cancer patients. This table comes from immunoSEQ multiplex PCR, and its TCRdb copy is limited to in-frame clones, with some not included. In the table there are some 150,000 clones, around 94% of which are singletons. Sequenced input: PBMCs. These receptors originate from a man in his 60s with colorectal cancer. Both conserved end residues are part of each CDR3. The order of the fields is D gene, clone size, V gene, J gene, CDR3 DNA, CDR3 protein. D genes are given only for firm matches. Expanded clones are given a class, and other clones once, few, many or no size at all.

d_gene: -; abundance: -; v_gene: TRBV30; j_gene: TRBJ1-6; CDR3nt: TGTGCCTGGAGGGCTAATTCACCCCTCCACTTT; CDR3aa: CAWRANSPLHF
d_gene: TRBD2; abundance: -; v_gene: TRBV6-2/TRBV6-3; j_gene: TRBJ2-7; CDR3nt: TGTGCCAGCAGTTATAGACTAGCGGGGGCCTACGAGCAGTACTTC; CDR3aa: CASSYRLAGAYEQYF
d_gene: -; abundance: -; v_gene: TRBV30; j_gene: TRBJ1-3; CDR3nt: TGTGCCTGGCTGCCGCCGAGCTCTGGAAACACCATATATTTT; CDR3aa: CAWLPPSSGNTIYF
d_gene: -; abundance: -; v_gene: TRBV7-9; j_gene: TRBJ2-5; CDR3nt: TGTGCCAGCAGCTTGCTCCTCCTCCAAGAGACCCAGTACTTC; CDR3aa: CASSLLLLQETQYF
d_gene: -; abundance: once; v_gene: TRBV29-1; j_gene: TRBJ2-5; CDR3nt: TGCAGCGTTGTACAGGGCCCAGAGACCCAGTACTTC; CDR3aa: CSVVQGPETQYF
d_gene: -; abundance: -; v_gene: TRBV30; j_gene: TRBJ2-4; CDR3nt: TGTGCCTGGACCACGAACTCGGTCAAAAACATTCAGTACTTC; CDR3aa: CAWTTNSVKNIQYF
d_gene: TRBD2; abundance: -; v_gene: TRBV28; j_gene: TRBJ2-5; CDR3nt: TGTGCCAGCAGTCTCCTGGGGGGGACAGAGACCCAGTACTTC; CDR3aa: CASSLLGGTETQYF
d_gene: -; abundance: -; v_gene: TRBV27; j_gene: TRBJ2-5; CDR3nt: TGTGCCAGCAGTTCGTTCGGGGCGATGGAAGAGACCCAGTACTTC; CDR3aa: CASSSFGAMEETQYF
d_gene: TRBD1; abundance: -; v_gene: TRBV7-8; j_gene: TRBJ1-1; CDR3nt: TGTGCCAGCAGCATCGGGACAGCGAACACTGAAGCTTTCTTT; CDR3aa: CASSIGTANTEAFF
d_gene: TRBD1; abundance: -; v_gene: TRBV5-5; j_gene: TRBJ2-3; CDR3nt: TGTGCCAGCAGCTTGGAGCCCGCGGGACAGGGGATCACAGATACGCAGTATTTT; CDR3aa: CASSLEPAGQGITDTQYF
d_gene: -; abundance: -; v_gene: TRBV6-4; j_gene: TRBJ1-5; CDR3nt: TGTGCCAGCAGTGACTCCGGCCGCTCCAATCAGCCCCAGCATTTT; CDR3aa: CASSDSGRSNQPQHF
d_gene: -; abundance: -; v_gene: TRBV5-6; j_gene: TRBJ1-2; CDR3nt: TGTGCCAGCCGCACCTCGGCGTATGGCTACACCTTC; CDR3aa: CASRTSAYGYTF
d_gene: TRBD2; abundance: -; v_gene: TRBV24-1; j_gene: TRBJ2-3; CDR3nt: TGTGCCACCAGTGATCCTGGGGGACTAGCGGGGCAACTCACAGATACGCAGTATTTT; CDR3aa: CATSDPGGLAGQLTDTQYF
d_gene: -; abundance: -; v_gene: TRBV5-1; j_gene: TRBJ2-7; CDR3nt: TGCGCCAGCAGCTTACAATTATCAGATTCCGAGCAGTACTTC; CDR3aa: CASSLQLSDSEQYF